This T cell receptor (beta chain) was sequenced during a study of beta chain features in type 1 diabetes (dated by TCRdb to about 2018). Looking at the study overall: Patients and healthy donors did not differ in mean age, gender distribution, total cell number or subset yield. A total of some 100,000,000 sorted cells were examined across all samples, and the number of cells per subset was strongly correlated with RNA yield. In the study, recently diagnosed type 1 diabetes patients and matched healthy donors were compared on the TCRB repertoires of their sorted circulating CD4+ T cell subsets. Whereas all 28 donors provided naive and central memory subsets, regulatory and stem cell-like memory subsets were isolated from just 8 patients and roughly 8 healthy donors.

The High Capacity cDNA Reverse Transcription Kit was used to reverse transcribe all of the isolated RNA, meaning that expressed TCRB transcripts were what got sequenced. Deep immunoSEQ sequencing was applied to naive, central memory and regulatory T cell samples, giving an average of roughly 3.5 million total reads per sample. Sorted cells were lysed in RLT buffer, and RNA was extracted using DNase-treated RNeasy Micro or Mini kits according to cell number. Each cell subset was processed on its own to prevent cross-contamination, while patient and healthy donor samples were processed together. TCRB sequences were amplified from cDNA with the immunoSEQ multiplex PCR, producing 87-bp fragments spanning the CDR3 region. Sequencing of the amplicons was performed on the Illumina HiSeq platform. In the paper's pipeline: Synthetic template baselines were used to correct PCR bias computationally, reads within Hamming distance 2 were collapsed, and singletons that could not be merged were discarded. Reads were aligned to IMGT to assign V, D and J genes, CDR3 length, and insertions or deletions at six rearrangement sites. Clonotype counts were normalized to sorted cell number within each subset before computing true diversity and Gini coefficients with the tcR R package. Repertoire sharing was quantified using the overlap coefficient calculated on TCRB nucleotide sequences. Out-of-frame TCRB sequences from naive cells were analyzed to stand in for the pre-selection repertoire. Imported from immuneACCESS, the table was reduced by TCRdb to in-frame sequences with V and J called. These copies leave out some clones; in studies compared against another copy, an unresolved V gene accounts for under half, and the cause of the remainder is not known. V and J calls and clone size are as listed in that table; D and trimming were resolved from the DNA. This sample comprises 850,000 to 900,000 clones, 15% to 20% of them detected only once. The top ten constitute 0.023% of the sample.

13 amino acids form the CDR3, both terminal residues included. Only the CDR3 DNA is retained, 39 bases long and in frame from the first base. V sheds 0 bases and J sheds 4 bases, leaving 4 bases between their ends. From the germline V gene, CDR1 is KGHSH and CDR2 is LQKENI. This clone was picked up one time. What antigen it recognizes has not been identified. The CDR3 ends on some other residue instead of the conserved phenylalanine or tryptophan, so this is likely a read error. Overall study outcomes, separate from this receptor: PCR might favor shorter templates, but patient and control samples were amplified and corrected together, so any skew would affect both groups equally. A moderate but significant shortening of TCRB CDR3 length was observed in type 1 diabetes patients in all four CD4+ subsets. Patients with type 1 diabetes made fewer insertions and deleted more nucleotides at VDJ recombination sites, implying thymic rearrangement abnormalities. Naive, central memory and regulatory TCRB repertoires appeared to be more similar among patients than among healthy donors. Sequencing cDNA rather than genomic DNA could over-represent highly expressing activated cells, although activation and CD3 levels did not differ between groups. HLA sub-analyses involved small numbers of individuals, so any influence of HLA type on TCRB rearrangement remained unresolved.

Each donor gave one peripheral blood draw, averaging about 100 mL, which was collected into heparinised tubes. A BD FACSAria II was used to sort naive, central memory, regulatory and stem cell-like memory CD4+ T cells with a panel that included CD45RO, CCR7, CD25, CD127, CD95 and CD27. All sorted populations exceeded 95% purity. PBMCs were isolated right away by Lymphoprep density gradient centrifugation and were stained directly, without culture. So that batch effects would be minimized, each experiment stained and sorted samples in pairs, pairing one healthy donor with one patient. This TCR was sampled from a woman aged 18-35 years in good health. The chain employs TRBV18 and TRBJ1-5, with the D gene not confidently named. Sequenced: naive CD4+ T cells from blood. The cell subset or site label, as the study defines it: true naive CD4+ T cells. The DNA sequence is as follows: TGTGCCAGCTCACCACCGGGGAATCAGCCCCAGCATTCT. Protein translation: CASSPPGNQPQHS.